This TCR beta chain came from a study of T cell repertoires in cytomegalovirus infection. This clonotype was detected a few times. CDR1 MGHRA and CDR2 YSYEKL come from the germline V gene. The CDR3 sequence is 16 residues long. The V and J ends lost 3 bases and 8 bases, in that order; junction bases with no gene match: 11. TCRdb fed the reads into MiXCR, producing one record per CDR3 protein. Here the sample spans about 400,000 distinct CDR3 sequences, 15% to 20% being singletons. Material: PBMCs. The TCR originated in a human donor in good health (CMV status not recorded). Some clones in this sample may be carry-over from other donors' samples. This chain joins TRBV4-1 and TRBJ2-1; 9 nucleotides line up with TRBD2. In DNA, the CDR3 is TGCGCCAGCAGCCAGTCCGGGACTAGCACATCCTATGAGCAGTTCTTC. Translated: CASSQSGTSTSYEQFF.